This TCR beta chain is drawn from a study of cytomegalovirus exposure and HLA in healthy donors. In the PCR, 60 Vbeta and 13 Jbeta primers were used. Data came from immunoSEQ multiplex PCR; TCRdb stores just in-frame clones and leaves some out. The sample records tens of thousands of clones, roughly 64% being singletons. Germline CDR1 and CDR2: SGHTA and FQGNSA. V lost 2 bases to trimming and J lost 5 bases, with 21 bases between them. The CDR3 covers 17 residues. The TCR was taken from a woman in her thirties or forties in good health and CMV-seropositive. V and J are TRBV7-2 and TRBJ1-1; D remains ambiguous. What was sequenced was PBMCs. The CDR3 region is CASSLFAQTVGGTEAFF. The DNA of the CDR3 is TGTGCCAGCAGCTTATTCGCACAGACCGTAGGCGGGACTGAAGCTTTCTTT.